One and the same sample provided the 27 T cell receptor beta chains below, sequenced in a study of CD8 T cells in Susac syndrome. RNA in amounts of roughly 0.5 to 1 ug was reverse transcribed with random hexamers. Each CDR3 protein gets one entry after TCRdb re-called the immunoSEQ multiplex PCR reads with MiXCR. The table includes some 150,000 distinct CDR3 sequences, around 94% detected once. Sequencing input: CD8+ T cells from PBMCs. These receptors originate from a human donor in good health.

The gene calls are TRBV27 and TRBJ1-1, with a weak D call TRBD1 (6 bases). Germline V CDR1 and CDR2: MNHEY, SMNVEV (reference sequence). V gave up 6 bases and J gave up 0 bases, with 11 bases separating them. The CDR3 sequence is 14 residues long. The CDR3 sequence is CASRPRDMNTEAFF. The CDR3 bases are TGTGCCAGCAGACCTCGGGACATGAACACTGAAGCTTTCTTT.

The genes are TRBV6-2 or TRBV6-3 and TRBJ2-5, with D possibly TRBD1 on 5 matching bases. The CDR3 sequence is 12 residues long. V lost 8 bases and J 2 bases, leaving 9 bases between the germline ends. The germline V gene encodes CDR1 MNHEY and CDR2 SVGEGT. The CDR3 region is CASAAGQETQYF. In nucleotides, the CDR3 is TGTGCCAGCGCGGCAGGGCAAGAGACCCAGTACTTC.

The rearrangement uses TRBV27 and TRBJ1-1; maybe TRBD1 (5 bases). Germline assignment: CDR1 MNHEY and CDR2 SMNVEV (reference sequence). The CDR3 runs 16 residues. Trimming shortened V by 0 bases and J by 6 bases, and 17 bases separated the two germline ends. CDR3 residues: CASSLSANRFGAEAFF. In nucleotides, the CDR3 is TGTGCCAGCAGTTTATCGGCCAACAGGTTCGGGGCTGAAGCTTTCTTT.

V is TRBV15 and J is TRBJ2-7; 9 bases are a match to TRBD1. With 1 base clipped from V and 4 bases from J, the junction kept 8 bases outside the gene matches. The length of the CDR3 is 16 residues. Germline V gene sequence: CDR1 LNHNV, CDR2 YYDKDF (reference sequence). The CDR3 region has the DNA TGTGCCACCAGCAGAGGGTTTCGGGACAGGGAATACGAGCAGTACTTC. It translates to CATSRGFRDREYEQYF.

V gene TRBV9 combines with J gene TRBJ2-1, with D possibly TRBD1 on 5 matching bases. V gave up 1 base and J gave up 3 bases, with 5 bases separating them. CDR1 is SGDLS, CDR2 YYNGEE, per germline. The CDR3 is made up of 13 amino acids. The DNA of the CDR3 is TGTGCCAGCAGCGTAACAGGCTACAATGAGCAGTTCTTC. Its protein product is CASSVTGYNEQFF.

The chain joins TRBV28 to TRBJ2-7; 12 bases agree with TRBD1. The V and J ends lost 6 bases and 3 bases, in that order; junction bases with no gene match: 6. The length of the CDR3 is 15 residues. Germline lookup yields CDR1 MDHEN and CDR2 SYDVKM. The CDR3, as DNA: TGTGCCAGCAGCCCGGGACAGGGGGCCCACTACGAGCAGTACTTC. It codes for CASSPGQGAHYEQYF.

The chain combines TRBV4-3 with TRBJ1-2; D unclear. This CDR3 contains 15 residues. Germline assignment: CDR1 LGHNA and CDR2 YSLEER. Trimming left V 0 bases short and J 5 bases short, with 13 bases between. The chain's CDR3 is CASSQDFIGVYGYTF. The CDR3 DNA follows: TGCGCCAGCAGCCAAGACTTCATCGGGGTTTATGGCTACACCTTC.

The chain couples TRBV6-5 to TRBJ2-7; D uncertain. Germline CDR1 MNHEY, CDR2 SVGAGI. This CDR3 has 14 residues. V lost 2 bases and J 6 bases, leaving 14 bases between the germline ends. DNA of the CDR3: TGTGCCAGCAGTTACGCCCAGGTTACCGGCGAGCAGTACTTC. This gives the protein CASSYAQVTGEQYF.

The genes are TRBV20-1 and TRBJ2-3; D gene ambiguous. The V gene's germline CDR1 is DFQATT and CDR2 SNEGSKA (reference sequence). Trimming removed 8 bases from V and 2 bases from J, with 20 bases in between. The CDR3 sequence is 15 residues long. The CDR3 protein is CSPTGPWRTTDTQYF. In nucleotides, the CDR3 is TGCAGTCCAACCGGCCCGTGGCGTACCACAGATACGCAGTATTTT.

V gene TRBV7-2 combines with J gene TRBJ1-1; D call uncertain. The CDR3 spans 14 residues. The V and J ends lost 1 base and 0 bases respectively, with 6 bases between them. Germline V lookup: CDR1 SGHTA, CDR2 FQGNSA. CDR3 amino acids: CASSLDLMNTEAFF. The CDR3 DNA is TGTGCCAGCAGCTTAGATCTGATGAACACTGAAGCTTTCTTT.

This clonotype was seen a single time. V and J are TRBV7-2 and TRBJ2-1; 9 positions match TRBD2. This CDR3 contains 14 residues. Trimming took 2 bases from V and 10 from J; bases not matched to a gene: 6. In germline, CDR1 is SGHTA, CDR2 FQGNSA. The CDR3 here is CASSLPSGNGEQFF. The CDR3 DNA sequence: TGTGCCAGCAGCTTACCTAGCGGGAATGGGGAGCAGTTCTTC.

The V gene is TRBV2, the J gene TRBJ2-7; no definite D call. Germline V gene lookup returns CDR1 SNHLY and CDR2 FYNNEI. The CDR3 sequence is 10 residues long. Trimming pared 2 bases from V and 13 bases from J, leaving 9 bases between. CDR3 nucleotides: TGTGCCAGCAGTGAACAGTCGGTATACTTC. It codes for CASSEQSVYF.

This clonotype has only one observation. This chain connects TRBV12-3 or TRBV12-4 to TRBJ1-2; a possible D gene is TRBD1 (6 bases). V lost 5 bases, J lost 5 bases, and 15 bases lay in between. The CDR3 contains 14 residues. CDR3 residues: CASSEGDWHYGYTF. The CDR3 region has the DNA TGTGCCAGCAGTGAGGGGGACTGGCATTATGGCTACACCTTC.

This rearrangement joins TRBV27 to TRBJ2-1; maybe TRBD2 (6 bases). Trimming left V 8 bases short and J 6 bases short, with 11 bases between. CDR3 length: 12 amino acids. Germline CDR1 is MNHEY and CDR2 is SMNVEV (reference sequence). The CDR3 DNA follows: TGTGCCAGCGGGGGGTCGGGCAATGAGCAGTTCTTC. This codes for CASGGSGNEQFF.

This chain connects TRBV27 to TRBJ2-7; D remains unclear. There are 13 residues in the CDR3. The V gene's germline CDR1 is MNHEY and CDR2 SMNVEV (reference sequence). Trimming cost V 2 bases and J 1 base, with 6 bases left between them. CDR3 region: CASSLQTSYEQYF. The CDR3 DNA follows: TGTGCCAGCAGTTTACAGACATCCTACGAGCAGTACTTC.

The V call is TRBV28, the J call TRBJ1-5; the match to TRBD1 covers 10 bases. The CDR3 covers 15 residues. Germline loops: CDR1 MDHEN, CDR2 SYDVKM. V shed 4 bases and J 6 bases; nucleotides not matched to a gene: 6. Here the CDR3 reads CASSSGQGPGQPQHF. Written as DNA, the CDR3 is TGTGCCAGCAGTTCGGGACAGGGGCCCGGTCAGCCCCAGCATTTT.

V usage is TRBV28 and J usage is TRBJ2-5, with D possibly being TRBD1 or TRBD2 (5 bases each). Trimming stripped 7 bases from V and 5 bases from J, with 14 bases between. This CDR3 has 13 residues. Germline values: CDR1 MDHEN, CDR2 SYDVKM. The CDR3 coding sequence is TGTGCCAGCAAGAATGGGGGAGCGGAGACCCAGTACTTC. Translated, it gives CASKNGGAETQYF.

The chain employs TRBV5-4 and TRBJ1-2, with D possibly being TRBD1 (5 bases). The CDR3 covers 12 residues. V was pared by 4 bases and J by 6 bases, with 10 bases between. The germline gives CDR1 SGHNT, CDR2 YYREEE (reference sequence). For the CDR3, the DNA is TGTGCCAGCAGCGACAGCTCAGATGGCTACACCTTC. This encodes CASSDSSDGYTF.

The chain recombines TRBV15 with TRBJ2-1; no clear D gene. The CDR3 loop spans 15 amino acids. Trimming took off 6 bases at V and 0 bases at J, with 12 bases between the two ends. Germline CDR1 and CDR2: LNHNV and YYDKDF (reference sequence). The CDR3 nucleotides read TGTGCCACCAGGGAGCCGAGCTACTCCTACAATGAGCAGTTCTTC. Translated, it gives CATREPSYSYNEQFF.

The chain is built from TRBV18 and TRBJ2-7; the D call may be TRBD1 or TRBD2 (6 bases each). The germline V and J ends were trimmed by 5 bases and 2 bases, with 13 bases remaining between them. The CDR3 runs 14 residues. The germline gives CDR1 KGHSH, CDR2 LQKENI. The CDR3 here is CASSRGDSAYEQYF. As DNA, the CDR3 is TGTGCCAGCTCAAGGGGGGATTCCGCCTACGAGCAGTACTTC.

The rearrangement uses TRBV27 and TRBJ1-1; TRBD1 matches 10 bases. This CDR3 has 16 amino acids. Per germline, CDR1 MNHEY and CDR2 SMNVEV (reference sequence). Unmatched junction bases numbered 9, after V lost 4 bases and J lost 4 bases. CDR3: CASSSGQGVVGTEAFF. CDR3 in DNA: TGTGCCAGCAGTTCTGGACAGGGGGTGGTCGGCACTGAAGCTTTCTTT.

The chain employs TRBV14 and TRBJ2-1; TRBD1 agrees at 9 bases. Germline-derived CDR1 and CDR2 are SGHDN and FVKESK. After removal of 4 bases from V and 4 bases from J, the junction contained 5 bases not matched to a gene. The length of the CDR3 is 15 residues. The CDR3 DNA sequence: TGTGCCAGCAGCCGGGCGGACAGGGGTTACAATGAGCAGTTCTTC. This encodes CASSRADRGYNEQFF.

The chain uses TRBV13 and TRBJ2-4; TRBD1 is a possible D gene (6 bases). Germline V gene lookup returns CDR1 PRHDT and CDR2 FYEKMQ (reference sequence). V was shortened by 5 bases and J by 4 bases, with 9 bases between the two germline ends. The CDR3 runs 13 residues. Written as DNA, the CDR3 is TGTGCCAGCAGCCCCGGACAGAAAAACATTCAGTACTTC. As protein: CASSPGQKNIQYF. Variable domain in full (rest from reference TRBV13 and TRBJ2-4): AAGVIQSPRHLIKEKRETATLKCYPIPRHDTVYWYQQGPGQDPQFLISFYEKMQSDKGSIPDRFSAQQFSDYHSELNMSSLELGDSALYFCASSPGQKNIQYFGAGTRLSVL.

The CDR3 sequence is CASSRAGPGNTIYF. In nucleotides, the CDR3 is TGCGCCAGCAGCAGGGCAGGGCCCGGAAACACCATATATTTT. The V call is TRBV4-3, the J call TRBJ1-3, with TRBD1 as a possible D gene (5 bases). CDR3 length equals 14 residues. Trimming shortened V by 5 bases and J by 4 bases, and 12 bases separated the two germline ends. Germline CDR1 and CDR2: LGHNA and YSLEER.

The chain is built from TRBV6-2 or TRBV6-3 and TRBJ2-3; D is unresolved. V shed 5 bases and J shed 2 bases, with 8 bases lying between them. Germline V gene lookup returns CDR1 MNHEY and CDR2 SVGEGT. The CDR3 totals 13 residues. CDR3 DNA: TGTGCCAGCAGTAGACGGTCCACAGATACGCAGTATTTT. Translation: CASSRRSTDTQYF.

This chain connects TRBV30 to TRBJ2-1; possibly TRBD1 for D (6 bases). CDR1 and CDR2 from the germline V gene are GTSNPN and SVGIG (reference sequence). V was cut by 4 bases and J by 7 bases, with 8 bases left in between. This CDR3 comprises 11 residues. The CDR3 nucleotides read TGTGCCTGGATAGGGGGTAATGAGCAGTTCTTC. Its translation is CAWIGGNEQFF.

The chain is built from TRBV29-1 and TRBJ2-1, with 8 bases matching TRBD1. After removal of 1 base from V and 7 bases from J, the junction contained 6 bases not matched to a gene. This CDR3 has 14 amino acids. In germline, CDR1 is SQVTM, CDR2 ANQGSEA. The CDR3 DNA follows: TGCAGCGTTGAAGGGCAGGGGGCTGAAAATGAGCAGTTCTTC. This sequence encodes CSVEGQGAENEQFF.